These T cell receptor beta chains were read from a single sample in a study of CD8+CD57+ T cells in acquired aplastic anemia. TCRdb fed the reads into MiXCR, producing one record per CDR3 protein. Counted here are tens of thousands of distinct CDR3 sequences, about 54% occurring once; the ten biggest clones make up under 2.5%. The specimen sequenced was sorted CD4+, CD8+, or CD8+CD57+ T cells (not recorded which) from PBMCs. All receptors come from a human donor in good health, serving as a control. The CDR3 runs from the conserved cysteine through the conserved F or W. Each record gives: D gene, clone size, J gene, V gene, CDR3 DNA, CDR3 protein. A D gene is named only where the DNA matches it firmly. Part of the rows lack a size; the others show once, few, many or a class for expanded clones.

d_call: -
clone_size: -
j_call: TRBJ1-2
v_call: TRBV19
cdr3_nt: TGTGCCAGTAGTATAGATCGTGCTAACTATGGCTACACCTTC
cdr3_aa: CASSIDRANYGYTF

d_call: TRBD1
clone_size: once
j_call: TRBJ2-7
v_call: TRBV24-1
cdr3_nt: TGTGCCACCAGTGATTTCTGGGGGACAGGGGGCGTGTACGAGCAGTACTTC
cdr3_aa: CATSDFWGTGGVYEQYF

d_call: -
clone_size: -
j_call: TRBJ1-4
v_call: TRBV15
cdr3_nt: TGTGCCACCAGCAGAGACTCGCTGGGTGATGAAAAACTGTTTTTT
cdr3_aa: CATSRDSLGDEKLFF

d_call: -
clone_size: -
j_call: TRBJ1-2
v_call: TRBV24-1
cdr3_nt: TGTGCCACCAGTGATTTGGACGGCACATTGAGTGGCTACACCTTC
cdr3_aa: CATSDLDGTLSGYTF

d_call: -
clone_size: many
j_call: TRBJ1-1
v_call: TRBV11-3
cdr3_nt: TGTGCCAGCAGCCCGGGGATACAGGGATGGAACACTGAAGCTTTCTTT
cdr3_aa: CASSPGIQGWNTEAFF

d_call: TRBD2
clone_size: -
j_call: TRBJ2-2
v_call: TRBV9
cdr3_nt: TGTGCCAGCAGCGCTGCCGGGACTAGCTCCGGGGAGCTGTTTTTT
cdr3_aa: CASSAAGTSSGELFF

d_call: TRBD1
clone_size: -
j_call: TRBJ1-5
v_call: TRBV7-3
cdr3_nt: TGTGCCAGCAGCCCGACAGGGCCCCAGCCCCAGCATTTT
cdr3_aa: CASSPTGPQPQHF

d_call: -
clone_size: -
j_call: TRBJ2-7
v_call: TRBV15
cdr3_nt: TGTGCCACCAGCAGAGGTGGGACCGCCTACGAGCAGTACTTC
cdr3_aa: CATSRGGTAYEQYF

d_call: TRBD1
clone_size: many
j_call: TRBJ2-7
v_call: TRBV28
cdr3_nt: TGTGCCAGCAGTTTCTCCGCGACAGGGGGGTACGAGCAGTACTTC
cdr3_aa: CASSFSATGGYEQYF

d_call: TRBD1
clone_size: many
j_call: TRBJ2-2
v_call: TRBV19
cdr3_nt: TGTGCCAGTAGTGCTCCGCAGGGGGCTGGGAACACCGGGGAGCTGTTTTTT
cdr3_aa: CASSAPQGAGNTGELFF

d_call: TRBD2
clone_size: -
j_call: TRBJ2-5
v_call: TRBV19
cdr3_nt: TGTGCCCCGAACCCCGGGAGGGCCCAGGAGACCCAGTACTTC
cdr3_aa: CAPNPGRAQETQYF

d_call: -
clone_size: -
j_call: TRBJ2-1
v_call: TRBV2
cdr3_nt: TGTGCCAGCAGCTCCAGGGTCAATGAGCAGTTCTTC
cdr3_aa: CASSSRVNEQFF

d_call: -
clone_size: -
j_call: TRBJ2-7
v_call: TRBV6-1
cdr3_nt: TGTGCCACCCGACTTGGGGGGTTCTCCTACGAGCAGTACTTC
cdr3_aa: CATRLGGFSYEQYF

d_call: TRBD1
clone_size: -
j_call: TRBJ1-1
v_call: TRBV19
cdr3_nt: TGTGCCAGTAACGACAGGGCGAACACTGGAGCTTTCTTT
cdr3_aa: CASNDRANTGAFF

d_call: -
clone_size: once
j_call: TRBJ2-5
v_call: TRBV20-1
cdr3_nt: TGCAGTGCTCCCCCCGAGGGGGTACAAGAGACCCAGTACTTC
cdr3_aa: CSAPPEGVQETQYF

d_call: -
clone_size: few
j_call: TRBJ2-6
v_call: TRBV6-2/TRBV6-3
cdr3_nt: TGTGCCAGCAGTTCGGGCCCAGGGGCTAGCTGGGCCAACGTCCTGACTTTC
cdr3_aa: CASSSGPGASWANVLTF

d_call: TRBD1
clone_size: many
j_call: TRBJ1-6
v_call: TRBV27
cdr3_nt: TGTGCCAGCAGTTTAACGAGACAGGGCAATTCACCCCTCCACTTT
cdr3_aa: CASSLTRQGNSPLHF

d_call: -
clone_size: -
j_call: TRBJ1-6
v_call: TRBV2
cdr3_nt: TGTGCCAGCCGAAGAGGGGGGGCTCTAGGTAATTCACCCCTCCACTTT
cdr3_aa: CASRRGGALGNSPLHF